These 9 T cell receptor beta chains share one sample of origin, sequenced in a study of shared clonotypes between healthy human individuals. Sequenced by immunoSEQ multiplex PCR; TCRdb stores in-frame clones only, minus some. The data contain millions of clones, 80% to 95% of them singletons. The specimen sequenced was naive CD4+ T cells from PBMCs. Described subset: CD45RA+ positively selected. These receptors were obtained from a man aged 18 to 30 in good health. Some clones in this sample may be carry-over from other donors' samples.

This clone was seen once. This sequence joins TRBV9 and TRBJ1-1, with D possibly being TRBD1 (6 bases). CDR3 size: 17 residues. The V and J ends lost 4 bases and 5 bases respectively, with 24 bases between them. Germline CDR1 reads SGDLS; CDR2 reads YYNGEE. This CDR3 reads CASSPDRGARGRTEAFF. The CDR3, as DNA: TGTGCCAGCAGCCCCGACCGGGGGGCGAGAGGGAGGACTGAAGCTTTCTTT.

CDR3 bases: TGCGCCAGCAGCCAAGATGCGGGGAACAATGAGCAGTTCTTC. Encoded protein: CASSQDAGNNEQFF. V usage is TRBV4-1 and J usage is TRBJ2-1, with TRBD2 as a possible D gene (6 bases). V lost 0 bases, J lost 5 bases, and 8 bases lay in between. CDR3 length: 14 residues. Germline V gene data show CDR1 as MGHRA and CDR2 as YSYEKL.

The chain combines TRBV4-2 with TRBJ2-3; no definite D call. V lost 0 bases to trimming and J lost 2 bases, with 12 bases between them. The germline V gene has CDR1 LGHNA and CDR2 YNFKEQ. The CDR3 loop spans 16 amino acids. CDR3 residues: CASSQDHEPPTDTQYF. The CDR3 DNA follows: TGTGCCAGCAGCCAAGATCATGAGCCACCCACAGATACGCAGTATTTT.

J is TRBJ2-3 and V is TRBV10-1; TRBD2 matches 11 bases. V lost 6 bases to trimming and J lost 4 bases; unmatched junction nucleotides: 6. The CDR3 sequence is 15 residues long. Germline loops: CDR1 WNHNN, CDR2 SYGVQD (reference sequence). CDR3 sequence: CASSRLAGLPDTQYF. CDR3 bases: TGCGCCAGCAGCAGACTAGCGGGACTTCCAGATACGCAGTATTTT.

Regarding this clone: The sample contains more than one DNA sequence encoding this CDR3. The rearrangement links TRBV10-3 to TRBJ2-1, with 12 bases lining up with TRBD2. Germline assignment: CDR1 ENHRY and CDR2 SYGVKD. J lost 8 bases, V lost 4 bases, and 0 bases had no gene match. The CDR3 runs 13 residues. DNA for the CDR3: TGTGCCATCAGTGGACTAGCGGGGGATGAGCAGTTCTTC. This translates into CAISGLAGDEQFF.

The chain joins TRBV2 to TRBJ2-5; D is possibly TRBD1 (6 bases). V lost 5 bases, J lost 0 bases, and 10 bases lay in between. Germline CDR1 is SNHLY and CDR2 is FYNNEI. The CDR3 is made up of 14 amino acids. In DNA form, the CDR3 reads TGTGCCAGCAGTTCTACAGGGAACCAAGAGACCCAGTACTTC. Translated, it gives CASSSTGNQETQYF.

The table lists this clone with a count of one. This rearrangement joins TRBV6-1 to TRBJ2-3; 12 positions match TRBD2. Germline CDR1 reads MNHNS; CDR2 reads SASEGT. V was clipped by 4 bases and J by 4 bases; unmatched bases: 6. This CDR3 has 16 residues. CDR3 nucleotides: TGTGCCAGCAGTGCCTGGGGACTAGCGGGTTCAGATACGCAGTATTTT. The encoded protein is CASSAWGLAGSDTQYF.

The chain recombines TRBV7-2 with TRBJ1-2, with TRBD1 matching over 7 bases. CDR1 SGHTA and CDR2 FQGNSA come from the germline V gene. The CDR3 runs to 16 residues. The V gene end was trimmed by 5 bases and the J gene end by 1 base; junction bases not matched to a gene: 10. CDR3 DNA: TGTGCCAGCAGCCCCGCCGGTAGACAGGGTAACTATGGCTACACCTTC. Translation gives CASSPAGRQGNYGYTF.

The chain is built from TRBV5-1 and TRBJ2-4, with 9 bases fitting TRBD1. J gave up 4 bases and V 4 bases, and 6 bases lay outside the gene matches. Germline CDR1 and CDR2: SGHRS and YFSETQ. This CDR3 comprises 15 residues. CDR3 protein: CASSTTGQGKNIQYF. CDR3 DNA sequence: TGCGCCAGCAGCACAACGGGACAGGGAAAAAACATTCAGTACTTC.